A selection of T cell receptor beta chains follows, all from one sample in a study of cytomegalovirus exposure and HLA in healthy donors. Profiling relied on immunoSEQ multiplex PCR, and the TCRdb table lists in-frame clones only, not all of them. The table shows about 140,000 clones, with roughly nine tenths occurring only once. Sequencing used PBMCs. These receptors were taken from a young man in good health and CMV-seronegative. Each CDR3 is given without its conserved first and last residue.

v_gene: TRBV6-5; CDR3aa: ASSYTDSGANVLT
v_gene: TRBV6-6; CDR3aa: ASSATTGGGGYT
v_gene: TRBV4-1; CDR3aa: ASSQAGTRANDGELF
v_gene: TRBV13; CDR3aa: ASSLRQGRGTGELF
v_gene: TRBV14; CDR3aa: ASSRGAVPEQF
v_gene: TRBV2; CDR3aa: ASSDARDYEQY
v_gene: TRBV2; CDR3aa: ASSRVNGAQY
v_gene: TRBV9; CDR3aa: ASSAGTGGYEQY
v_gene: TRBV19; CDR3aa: ASNPLQGVGGGYT
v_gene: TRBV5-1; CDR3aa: ASSFLSGVGYNEQF
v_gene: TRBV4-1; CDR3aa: ASSHLDRANEQF
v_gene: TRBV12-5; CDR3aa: ASGFSYNEQF
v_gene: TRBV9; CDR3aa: ASSPTPGNTIY
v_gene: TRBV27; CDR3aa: ASSLSPQGVYGYT
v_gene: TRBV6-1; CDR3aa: ASSEQLLAGVNNEQF
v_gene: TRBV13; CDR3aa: ASSQAGTDTQY
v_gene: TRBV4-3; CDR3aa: ASSQEIGRAGNTIY
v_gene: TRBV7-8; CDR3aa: ASSLGYRTIYEQY
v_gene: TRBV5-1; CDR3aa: ASSFSGTANQPQH
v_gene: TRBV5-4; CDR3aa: ASSLDRQETQY
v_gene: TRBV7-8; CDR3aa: ASSFRPDRGYSEQY
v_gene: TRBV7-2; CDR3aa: ASSAQGGRETQY
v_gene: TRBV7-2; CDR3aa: ASSFGGTSGGTYEQY
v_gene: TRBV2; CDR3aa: VTRGQDSNQPQH
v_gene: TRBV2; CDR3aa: ASFQAFGTIY
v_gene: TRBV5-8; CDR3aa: ASSGRTGEETQY
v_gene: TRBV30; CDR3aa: AWSKEAGAREQY
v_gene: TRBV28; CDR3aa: ASNRWQGGQETQY
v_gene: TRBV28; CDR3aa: ASSLRGGSHYNEQF
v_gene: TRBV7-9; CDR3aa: ASSPGGQTANTGELF
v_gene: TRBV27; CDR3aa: ASSLAGTLLADEQF
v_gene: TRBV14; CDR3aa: ASSQEGVEGLLSSYEQY
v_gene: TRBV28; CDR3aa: ASSPSPGVYGYT
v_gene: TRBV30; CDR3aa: AWSVKRDTDTQY
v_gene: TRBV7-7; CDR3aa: ASSPGTGRTDTQY
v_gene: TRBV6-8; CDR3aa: ASMTLTGKNIQY
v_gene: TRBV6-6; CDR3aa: ASSYLVNTEAF
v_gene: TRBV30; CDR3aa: AWSYPGTANTEAF
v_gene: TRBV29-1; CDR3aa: SALRQGGTGELF
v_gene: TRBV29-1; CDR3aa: SVGYRGIAGELF
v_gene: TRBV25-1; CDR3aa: ASSEYPEGTEAF
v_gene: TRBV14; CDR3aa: ASSRRTGNYGYT
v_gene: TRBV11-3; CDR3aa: ASSLGWGPYEQY
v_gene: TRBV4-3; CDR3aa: ASSPLGQGADEQF
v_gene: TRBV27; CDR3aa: ASSWARYTDTQY
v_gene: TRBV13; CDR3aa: ASSLGRLAGGSNEQF
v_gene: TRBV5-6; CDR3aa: ASSTGERDDTQY
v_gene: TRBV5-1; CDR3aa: ASSRDMNTEAF
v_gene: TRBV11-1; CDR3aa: ASTRDPFVGGANTGELF